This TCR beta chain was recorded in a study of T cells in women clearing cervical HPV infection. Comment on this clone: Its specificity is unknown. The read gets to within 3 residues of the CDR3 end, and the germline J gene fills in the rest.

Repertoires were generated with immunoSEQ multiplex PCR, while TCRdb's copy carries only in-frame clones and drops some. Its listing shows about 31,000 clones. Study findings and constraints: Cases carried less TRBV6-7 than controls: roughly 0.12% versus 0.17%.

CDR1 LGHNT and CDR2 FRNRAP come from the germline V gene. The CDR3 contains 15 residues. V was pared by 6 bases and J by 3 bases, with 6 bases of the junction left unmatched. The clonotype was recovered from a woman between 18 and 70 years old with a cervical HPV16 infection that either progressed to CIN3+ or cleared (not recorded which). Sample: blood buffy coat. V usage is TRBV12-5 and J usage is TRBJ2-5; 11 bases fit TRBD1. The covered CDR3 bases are TGTGCTAGTGGCAGGGACAGGGGGGAAGAAGAGACC. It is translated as CASGRDRGEEET. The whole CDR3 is CASGRDRGEEETQYF.